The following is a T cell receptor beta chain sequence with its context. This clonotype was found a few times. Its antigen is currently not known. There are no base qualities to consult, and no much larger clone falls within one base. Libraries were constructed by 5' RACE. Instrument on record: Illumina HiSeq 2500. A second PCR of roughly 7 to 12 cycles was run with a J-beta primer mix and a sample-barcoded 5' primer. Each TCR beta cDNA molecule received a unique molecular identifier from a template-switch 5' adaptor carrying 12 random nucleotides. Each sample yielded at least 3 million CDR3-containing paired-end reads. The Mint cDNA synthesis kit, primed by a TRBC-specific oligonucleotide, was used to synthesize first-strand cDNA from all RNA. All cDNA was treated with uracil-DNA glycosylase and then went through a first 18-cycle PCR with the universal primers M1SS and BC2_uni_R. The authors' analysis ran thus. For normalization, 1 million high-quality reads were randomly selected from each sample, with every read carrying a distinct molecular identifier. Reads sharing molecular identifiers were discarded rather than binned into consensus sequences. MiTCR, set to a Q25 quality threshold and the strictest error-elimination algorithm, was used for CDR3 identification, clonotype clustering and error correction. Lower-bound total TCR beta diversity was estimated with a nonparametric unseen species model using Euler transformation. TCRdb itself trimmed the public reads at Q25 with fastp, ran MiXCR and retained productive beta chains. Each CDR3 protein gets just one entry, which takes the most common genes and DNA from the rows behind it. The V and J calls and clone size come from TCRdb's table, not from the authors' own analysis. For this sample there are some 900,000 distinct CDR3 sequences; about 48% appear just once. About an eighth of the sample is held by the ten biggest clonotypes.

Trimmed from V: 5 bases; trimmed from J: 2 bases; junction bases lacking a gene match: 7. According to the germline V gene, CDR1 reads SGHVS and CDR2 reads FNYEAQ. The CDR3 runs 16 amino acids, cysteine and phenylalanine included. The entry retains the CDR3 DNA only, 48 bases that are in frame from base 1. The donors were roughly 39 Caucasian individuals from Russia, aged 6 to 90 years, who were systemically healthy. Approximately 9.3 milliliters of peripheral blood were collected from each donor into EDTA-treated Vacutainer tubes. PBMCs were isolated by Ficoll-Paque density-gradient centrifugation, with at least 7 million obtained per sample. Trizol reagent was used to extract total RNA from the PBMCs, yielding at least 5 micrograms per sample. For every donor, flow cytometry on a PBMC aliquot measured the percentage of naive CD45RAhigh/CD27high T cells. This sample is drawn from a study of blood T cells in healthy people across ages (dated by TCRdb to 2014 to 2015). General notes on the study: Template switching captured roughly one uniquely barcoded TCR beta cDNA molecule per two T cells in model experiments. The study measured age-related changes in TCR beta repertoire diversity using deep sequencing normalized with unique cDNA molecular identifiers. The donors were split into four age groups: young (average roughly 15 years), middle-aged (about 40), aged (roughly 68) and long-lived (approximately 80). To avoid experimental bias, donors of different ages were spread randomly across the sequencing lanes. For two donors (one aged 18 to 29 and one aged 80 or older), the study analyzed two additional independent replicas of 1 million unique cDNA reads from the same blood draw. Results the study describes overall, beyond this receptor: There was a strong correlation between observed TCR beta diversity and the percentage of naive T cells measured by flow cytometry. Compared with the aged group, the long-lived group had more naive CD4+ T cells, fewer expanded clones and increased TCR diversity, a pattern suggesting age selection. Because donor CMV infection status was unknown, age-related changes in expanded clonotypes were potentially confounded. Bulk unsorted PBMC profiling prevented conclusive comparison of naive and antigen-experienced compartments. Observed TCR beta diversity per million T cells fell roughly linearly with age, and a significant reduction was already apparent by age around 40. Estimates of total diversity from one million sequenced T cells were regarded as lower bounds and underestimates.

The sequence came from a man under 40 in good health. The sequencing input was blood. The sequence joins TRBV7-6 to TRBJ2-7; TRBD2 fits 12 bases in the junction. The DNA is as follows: TGTGCCAGCAGCCCCGGGACTAGCGGGCGAACCTACGAGCAGTACTTC. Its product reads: CASSPGTSGRTYEQYF.